Below, 18 T cell receptor beta chains from the same sample are listed, as sequenced in a study of T cells after yellow fever vaccination. Each CDR3 protein is one row after TCRdb ran MiXCR on the 5' RACE reads. The sample includes around 320,000 distinct CDR3 sequences, around 10% seen only once; the top ten take under 4%. The specimen was CD4+ T cells sorted from PBMCs, collected 45 days after the yellow fever booster vaccination. The receptors shown here come from a young man who received the YFV17D yellow fever vaccine.

This clonotype appeared a few times. In DNA form, the CDR3 reads TGCAGTGCTAGGAGGGGGGAAAGCACAGATACGCAGTATTTT. Translation: CSARRGESTDTQYF. The chain employs TRBV20-1 and TRBJ2-3; D could derive from TRBD1 or TRBD2 (6 bases each). Germline CDR1 is DFQATT and CDR2 is SNEGSKA (reference sequence). The CDR3 is 14 amino acids. The V and J ends lost 3 bases and 0 bases respectively, with 10 bases between them.

V usage is TRBV6-1 and J usage is TRBJ2-7; D gene ambiguous. Trimming left V 1 base short and J 6 bases short, with 7 bases between. Per the germline V gene, CDR1 is MNHNS and CDR2 is SASEGT. The CDR3 contains 12 residues. The DNA for the CDR3 is TGTGCCAGCAGTGAAGTGAAGGCCGAGCAGTACTTC. Protein: CASSEVKAEQYF.

This clonotype has more than one count but fewer than ten. This chain connects TRBV5-1 to TRBJ1-2, with unresolved D. This CDR3 has 12 residues. The ends were cut back, 2 bases at V and 3 bases at J, with 5 bases in the middle. Germline-derived CDR1 and CDR2 are SGHRS and YFSETQ. CDR3 DNA sequence: TGCGCCAGCAGCTTTCCGGACTATGGCTACACCTTC. Translating it yields CASSFPDYGYTF.

This clonotype appeared many times. The V and J genes are TRBV7-2 and TRBJ2-7; D is perhaps TRBD1 (5 bases). Germline CDR1 SGHTA, CDR2 FQGNSA. Trimming removed 0 bases from V and 2 bases from J, with 20 bases in between. The CDR3 consists of 18 residues. Here the CDR3 DNA reads TGTGCCAGCAGCTTAGCGAATTGGGGCGGCGAAGTCCCCTACGAGCAGTACTTC. It codes for CASSLANWGGEVPYEQYF.

This clonotype was seen many times. V is TRBV29-1 and J is TRBJ1-3; D gene unclear. The ends were cut back, 6 bases at V and 3 bases at J, with 12 bases in the middle. This CDR3 contains 13 residues. Germline CDR1 SQVTM, CDR2 ANQGSEA. CDR3 nucleotide sequence: TGCAGCGTCATTCCCGATATTGGAAACACCATATATTTT. Translating it yields CSVIPDIGNTIYF.

This clonotype has more than one count but fewer than ten. The chain is built from TRBV7-2 and TRBJ2-1; a possible D gene is TRBD2 (5 bases). The CDR3 loop spans 17 amino acids. Germline CDR1 SGHTA, CDR2 FQGNSA. The V and J ends lost 5 bases and 4 bases respectively, with 21 bases between them. CDR3 region: CASSGTGMGTAYNEQFF. CDR3 DNA sequence: TGTGCCAGCAGCGGAACCGGGATGGGTACTGCTTACAATGAGCAGTTCTTC.

This clonotype was detected a few times. The rearrangement uses TRBV24-1 and TRBJ1-2, with D possibly being TRBD1 (5 bases). CDR3 length: 14 amino acids. The V and J ends lost 3 bases and 2 bases respectively, with 9 bases between them. CDR1 is KGHDR and CDR2 is SFDVKD in the germline V gene. The chain's CDR3 is CATSDLTVNYGYTF. In nucleotides, the CDR3 is TGTGCCACCAGTGATCTGACAGTAAACTATGGCTACACCTTC.

The table lists this clonotype with many counts. The genes are TRBV7-8 and TRBJ2-1; tentatively, D is TRBD1 (6 bases). The CDR3 is 14 amino acids. Germline V CDR1 and CDR2: SGHVS, FQNEAQ. Trimming shortened V by 5 bases and J by 0 bases, and 8 bases separated the two germline ends. CDR3 bases: TGTGCCAGCAGCCCGGACAGCTCCTACAATGAGCAGTTCTTC. The encoded protein is CASSPDSSYNEQFF.

The chain's CDR3 is CASSQVGPGELFF. As DNA, the CDR3 is TGTGCCAGCAGCCAAGTGGGGCCCGGGGAGCTGTTTTTT. The J gene is TRBJ2-2, the V gene TRBV3-1, with D perhaps matching TRBD1 (5 bases). The V end was cut by 1 base, the J end by 6 bases, with 6 bases between. This CDR3 has 13 amino acids. CDR1 and CDR2 (germline): LGHDT, YNNKEL (reference sequence).

The rearrangement joins TRBV19 to TRBJ1-1; no clear D gene. The CDR3 spans 14 residues. V was shortened by 7 bases and J by 0 bases, with 12 bases between the two germline ends. CDR1 and CDR2 from the germline V gene are LNHDA and SQIVND (reference sequence). Here the CDR3 DNA reads TGTGCCAGTACCCAGTGGATTATGAACACTGAAGCTTTCTTT. Encoded protein: CASTQWIMNTEAFF.

This clonotype showed up just a few times. The J gene is TRBJ1-2, the V gene TRBV5-5; tentative D call: TRBD1 (5 bases). This CDR3 has 16 amino acids. CDR1 and CDR2 from the germline V gene are SGHKS and YYEKEE (reference sequence). The V end was cut by 4 bases, the J end by 3 bases, with 19 bases between. As DNA, the CDR3 is TGTGCCAGCAGCCACAGTTTTGGGACGGGAGACTATGGCTACACCTTC. Translated: CASSHSFGTGDYGYTF.

V gene TRBV20-1 combines with J gene TRBJ2-3, with TRBD2 matching 9 bases. Germline trimming cut 6 bases from V and 4 bases from J; bases unmatched to any gene: 11. CDR3 length: 15 amino acids. Germline values: CDR1 DFQATT, CDR2 SNEGSKA (reference sequence). The DNA of the CDR3 is TGCAGTGCCCCACCCGGCGGGGGGGCCTCAGATACGCAGTATTTT. Translating gives CSAPPGGGASDTQYF.

J is TRBJ1-2 and V is TRBV12-3 or TRBV12-4; the D is unclear. With 6 bases removed from V and 1 base from J, the gap between germline ends came to 15 bases. The CDR3 contains 15 residues. DNA for the CDR3: TGTGCCAGCAGCTCACACGGGATTCTTAACTATGGCTACACCTTC. It yields the protein CASSSHGILNYGYTF.

The V call is TRBV7-9, the J call TRBJ2-7, with D perhaps matching TRBD2 (7 bases). The CDR3 covers 18 residues. Trimming removed 4 bases at V and 3 bases at J, with 25 bases between. CDR1 is SEHNR and CDR2 is FQNEAQ in the germline V gene (reference sequence). CDR3 in amino acids: CASSSRPLGGQDDYEQYF. The CDR3 DNA follows: TGTGCCAGCAGCTCTAGACCCCTCGGGGGGCAGGACGACTACGAGCAGTACTTC.

This clonotype was seen once. The chain recombines TRBV12-3 or TRBV12-4 with TRBJ1-3; D is possibly TRBD1 (6 bases). Trimming left V 6 bases short and J 5 bases short, with 32 bases between. This CDR3 has 20 amino acids. CDR3 DNA sequence: TGTGCCAGCAGGCGAACCCTGGACAGTCCTCAGGTGGTGGGTAGAAACACCATATATTTT. It yields the protein CASRRTLDSPQVVGRNTIYF.

This clonotype has a handful of counts. The chain couples TRBV18 to TRBJ2-5; D is undetermined. Germline V gives CDR1 KGHSH, CDR2 LQKENI. V was trimmed by 0 bases and J by 1 base, leaving 9 bases between them. The CDR3 is 15 residues long. CDR3 sequence: CASSPPFPFQETQYF. The CDR3 nucleotides read TGTGCCAGCTCACCACCTTTCCCTTTCCAAGAGACCCAGTACTTC.

V and J are TRBV6-6 and TRBJ1-1; tentatively, D is TRBD1 (5 bases). The CDR3 sequence is 14 residues long. V shed 5 bases and J shed 0 bases, with 10 bases lying between them. Looked up from germline, CDR1 is MNHNY and CDR2 is SVGAGI (reference sequence). The CDR3 loop is CASSRRTMNTEAFF. In DNA form, the CDR3 reads TGTGCCAGCAGTCGACGGACAATGAACACTGAAGCTTTCTTT.

Note on this clonotype: A much larger clone differs from this one at a single base, so this may be a read error. The chain employs TRBV9 and TRBJ1-2, with 8 bases fitting TRBD1. Germline V gene sequence: CDR1 SGDLS, CDR2 YYNGEE. V lost 4 bases, J lost 4 bases, and 3 bases stayed unmatched. The CDR3 is 13 amino acids. The DNA of the CDR3 is TGTGCCAGCAGCCCCCAGGGGGCCTATGGCTACACCTTC. Protein: CASSPQGAYGYTF.